This T cell receptor (beta chain) is from a study of cytomegalovirus exposure and HLA in healthy donors. The study's findings and limits: Association with HLA alleles at 0.05 false discovery rate was found for about 17,000 TCR beta sequences in a later analysis. Donor immune exposure was known only as CMV serostatus.

Primers included in the PCR were 60 Vbeta and 13 Jbeta primers. The protocol was immunoSEQ multiplex PCR, while the TCRdb copy is restricted to in-frame clones and leaves out a portion. This table has about 150,000 clones, roughly 80% appearing once. The CDR3 runs 14 residues. The junction had 4 bases not matched to a gene; V was cut back by 8 bases and J by 0 bases. Germline assignment: CDR1 MRHNA and CDR2 SNTAGT. Worth noting for this clone: Its antigen remains unknown.

V gene TRBV6-4 combines with J gene TRBJ2-7; 10 bases map to TRBD2. What was sequenced was PBMCs. This receptor was taken from a man in his forties in good health and CMV-seronegative. CDR3 DNA: TGTGCCAGCCGAAGACTAGCGGGCTCCTACGAGCAGTACTTC. Residues: CASRRLAGSYEQYF.